This TCR beta chain was recovered during a study of PD-1 blockade in classical Hodgkin lymphoma. For this clone: Its target is unknown.

Described time point: cycle 4 day 1 (C4D1), after less than seven weeks of nivolumab. Each patient relapsed following autologous stem cell transplantation, and prior brentuximab vedotin exposure differed. It was by magnetic negative selection that CD8+ T cells were isolated from thawed PBMCs. Using immunoSEQ multiplex PCR, the repertoire was profiled, and TCRdb retains in-frame clones only, with some absent. The sample lists about 20,000 clones; roughly 82% were seen once. Whole-study findings and limits: Those starting nivolumab under 1 year post-ASCT were excluded. Diversity similar to that of newly diagnosed patients was seen at baseline in complete responders.

Trimming removed 1 base from V and 6 bases from J, with 7 bases in between. From germline, CDR1 is SNHLY and CDR2 FYNNEI. This CDR3 is 13 amino acids long. This chain joins TRBV2 and TRBJ2-1; D may be TRBD1 or TRBD2 (5 bases each). This TCR was recovered from a human donor with classical Hodgkin lymphoma. Material: CD8+ T cells from blood, obtained before the fourth cycle of nivolumab. The CDR3 nucleotides read TGTGCCAGCAGTGAAGGGGGGTTCAATGAGCAGTTCTTC. It yields the protein CASSEGGFNEQFF.